The entry below describes one T cell receptor (beta chain). What it binds is unknown. This specimen belongs to a study of beta chain features in type 1 diabetes. Study in general: Patients did not differ from healthy donors in age, gender or cell yield.

Whole-study findings and limits: Unsettled here was the matter of whether HLA type influences TCRB rearrangement. Among patients with Type 1 diabetes, TCRB CDR3s were moderately but significantly shorter in every one of the four CD4+ subsets.

The CDR3 loop spans 14 amino acids. Between the trimmed V and J ends, which lost 3 bases and 0 bases, there was a span of 8 bases. CDR1 and CDR2 from the germline V gene are KGHSH and LQKENI. One heparinised draw of blood, averaging around 100 mL, came from each donor. Every isolated RNA sample was fully reverse transcribed, so sequencing captured expressed TCRB transcripts. The study obtained an average of approximately 1 million reads from stem cell-like memory T cell samples. Sequenced by immunoSEQ multiplex PCR; TCRdb stores in-frame clones only, minus some. In the table there are about 53,000 clones, about 64% of which are singletons.

Sequencing used stem cell memory CD4+ T cells from blood. This rearrangement joins TRBV18 to TRBJ1-1, with D possibly being TRBD1 (5 bases). The sequence was obtained from a woman aged 30 to 39 with type 1 diabetes. The CDR3 DNA reads TGTGCCAGCTCACCCGACAGCATGAACACTGAAGCTTTCTTT. Amino acids: CASSPDSMNTEAFF.